The entry below describes one T cell receptor beta chain. This entry is derived from a study of cytomegalovirus exposure and HLA in healthy donors. 60 Vbeta and 13 Jbeta primers were used in PCR. Sequencing used immunoSEQ multiplex PCR; TCRdb keeps in-frame clones, though not all of them. The sample's table shows approximately 110,000 clones. V lost 0 bases and J 1 base, leaving 10 bases between the germline ends. The CDR3 is 16 amino acids. Looked up from germline, CDR1 is MGHRA and CDR2 is YSYEKL. The sample was PBMCs. The chain uses TRBV4-1 and TRBJ2-1; D gene unclear. The clonotype originates from a man aged 18 to 30 in good health and CMV-seronegative. This chain's CDR3 is CASSQDPPSSYNEQFF. In DNA form, the CDR3 reads TGCGCCAGCAGCCAAGACCCCCCCTCTTCCTACAATGAGCAGTTCTTC.